Below, 22 T cell receptor beta chains from the same sample are listed, as sequenced in a study of blood T cell repertoires in COVID-19. Sequencing was performed with immunoSEQ multiplex PCR; in TCRdb, only in-frame clones are kept and a portion is missing. The table lists approximately 150,000 clones, about 86% of them singletons. Sample: peripheral blood. The receptors originated from a woman in her seventies who had recovered from COVID-19.

The rearrangement joins TRBV28 to TRBJ1-2; the D gene is possibly TRBD1 (6 bases). From germline, CDR1 is MDHEN and CDR2 SYDVKM. Trimming removed 1 base at V and 9 bases at J, with 18 bases between. The CDR3 has 15 residues. The CDR3, as DNA: TGTGCCAGCAGTTTATTGGAGGGGGGGATCCCAAGCTACACCTTC. Encoded protein: CASSLLEGGIPSYTF.

The chain joins TRBV5-5 to TRBJ2-3; 9 nucleotides agree with TRBD1. The CDR3 is 15 residues long. V shed 4 bases and J 9 bases; nucleotides not matched to a gene: 12. Germline V gives CDR1 SGHKS, CDR2 YYEKEE (reference sequence). For the CDR3, the DNA is TGTGCCAGCAGCCGCCCGGGACAGGGCCATCTAACGCAGTATTTT. Its translation: CASSRPGQGHLTQYF.

The chain employs TRBV28 and TRBJ2-5, with D possibly matching TRBD2 (6 bases). V lost 6 bases to trimming and J lost 2 bases, with 19 bases between them. Germline V CDR1 and CDR2: MDHEN, SYDVKM. The CDR3 sequence is 16 residues long. The CDR3 coding sequence is TGTGCCAGCAGGCCAGGTCCTAGCGTACCACAAGAGACCCAGTACTTC. It specifies CASRPGPSVPQETQYF.

This chain links TRBV10-3 with TRBJ2-3; 7 bases line up with TRBD2. The V and J ends lost 2 bases and 3 bases, in that order; junction bases with no gene match: 8. Per the germline V gene, CDR1 is ENHRY and CDR2 is SYGVKD. The CDR3 extends over 16 amino acids. This chain's CDR3 is CAISEGGERKTDTQYF. The CDR3 nucleotides are TGTGCCATCAGTGAGGGGGGGGAGCGGAAGACAGATACGCAGTATTTT.

The V gene is TRBV29-1, the J gene TRBJ2-1, with 9 positions matching TRBD2. Germline V CDR1 and CDR2: SQVTM, ANQGSEA. V shed 6 bases and J 1 base; nucleotides not matched to a gene: 7. The CDR3 is 15 residues long. CDR3 sequence: CSVQAGLASYNEQFF. The CDR3 DNA follows: TGCAGCGTCCAAGCCGGACTAGCGTCCTACAATGAGCAGTTCTTC.

This clone has only one observation. This chain uses TRBV4-3 with TRBJ2-7; the match to TRBD2 covers 13 bases. The V gene's germline CDR1 is LGHNA and CDR2 YSLEER. The CDR3 runs to 18 residues. V gave up 3 bases and J gave up 5 bases; unmatched junction bases: 13. CDR3 DNA: TGCGCCAGCAGCCAGGTTACCGGGACTAGCGGGAAAAGCGACGAGCAGTACTTC. Its protein product is CASSQVTGTSGKSDEQYF.

The chain combines TRBV5-1 with TRBJ2-5, with 10 bases lining up with TRBD2. This CDR3 region has 15 residues. With V trimmed by 0 bases and J by 5 bases, 4 bases remained unmatched. CDR1 and CDR2 from the germline V gene are SGHRS and YFSETQ. CDR3 loop: CASSLAPLAGETQYF. The CDR3 nucleotides are TGCGCCAGCAGCTTGGCCCCACTAGCGGGGGAGACCCAGTACTTC.

V is TRBV7-2 and J is TRBJ1-4, with 9 bases fitting TRBD1. The V gene end was trimmed by 3 bases and the J gene end by 7 bases; junction bases not matched to a gene: 6. CDR1 is SGHTA and CDR2 is FQGNSA in the germline V gene. The CDR3 is 15 residues long. CDR3 loop: CASSFRQGGGEKLFF. The CDR3 DNA follows: TGTGCCAGCAGCTTCCGACAGGGGGGGGGTGAAAAACTGTTTTTT.

CDR3 protein: CASSAGTSVPIYNEQFF. In DNA form, the CDR3 reads TGTGCCAGCAGCGCCGGGACTAGCGTCCCTATCTACAATGAGCAGTTCTTC. The V call is TRBV28, the J call TRBJ2-1; 10 positions match TRBD2. In germline, CDR1 is MDHEN, CDR2 SYDVKM. This CDR3 has 17 residues. V lost 6 bases and J lost 3; bases outside the gene matches: 11.

This sequence joins TRBV7-9 and TRBJ2-5; the match to TRBD2 covers 9 bases. The CDR3 loop spans 15 amino acids. Germline V gene sequence: CDR1 SEHNR, CDR2 FQNEAQ (reference sequence). The V segment lost 5 bases and the J segment 5 bases; nucleotides outside the gene matches: 9. The CDR3 region is CASSPKRGARETQYF. CDR3 sequence (DNA): TGTGCCAGCAGCCCAAAGCGGGGGGCGCGGGAGACCCAGTACTTC. The variable domain in full, with the rest retrieved from reference TRBV7-9 and TRBJ2-5, is DTGVSQNPRHKITKRGQNVTFRCDPISEHNRLYWYRQTLGQGPEFLTYFQNEAQLEKSRLLSDRFSAERPKGSFSTLEIQRTEQGDSAMYLCASSPKRGARETQYFGPGTRLLVL.

Details on this clone: Distinct nucleotide sequences in the sample also encode this CDR3. The chain combines TRBV28 with TRBJ2-5; possible D gene TRBD2, 7 bases. This CDR3 is built from 13 residues. CDR1 MDHEN and CDR2 SYDVKM come from the germline V gene. V lost 6 bases to trimming and J lost 5 bases, with 13 bases between them. The DNA of the CDR3 is TGTGCCAGCAGAAGAGGGGGGGGCGAGACCCAGTACTTC. Protein sequence: CASRRGGGETQYF. Full variable domain (remainder filled in from reference TRBV28 and TRBJ2-5): DVKVTQSSRYLVKRTGEKVFLECVQDMDHENMFWYRQDPGLGLRLIYFSYDVKMKEKGDIPEGYSVSREKKERFSLILESASTNQTSMYLCASRRGGGETQYFGPGTRLLVL.

The chain recombines TRBV6-6 with TRBJ1-6; 8 bases line up with TRBD1. V dropped 8 bases and J dropped 7; count of bases not matched to a gene: 16. The CDR3 loop spans 17 amino acids. The V gene's germline CDR1 is MNHNY and CDR2 SVGAGI (reference sequence). The CDR3: CASGRRQGPLRNSPLHF. Here the CDR3 DNA reads TGTGCCAGCGGTCGGCGACAGGGGCCCCTACGAAATTCACCCCTCCACTTT.

CDR3 protein: CASRLHGTSGASTGELFF. Here the CDR3 DNA reads TGTGCCAGCAGACTACACGGGACTAGCGGGGCTTCCACCGGGGAGCTGTTTTTT. The chain combines TRBV6-4 with TRBJ2-2; TRBD2 agrees at 13 bases. The CDR3 length is 18 residues. With V trimmed by 6 bases and J by 4 bases, 11 bases remained unmatched. Germline V CDR1 and CDR2: MRHNA, SNTAGT.

This chain links TRBV30 with TRBJ2-3, with D maybe TRBD2 (6 bases). This CDR3 is built from 13 residues. V dropped 2 bases and J dropped 4 bases, with 10 bases sitting between them. Germline lookup yields CDR1 GTSNPN and CDR2 SVGIG (reference sequence). CDR3 sequence reads: CAWSRGMADTQYF. DNA of the CDR3: TGTGCCTGGAGTCGGGGGATGGCAGATACGCAGTATTTT.

This clone occurred a few times. The gene calls are TRBV6-5 and TRBJ2-2; D ambiguous. The CDR3 runs to 16 residues. Trimming pared 2 bases from V and 7 bases from J, leaving 17 bases between. The germline V gene encodes CDR1 MNHEY and CDR2 SVGAGI. The CDR3 protein is CASSYPMGSRRGELFF. In DNA form, the CDR3 reads TGTGCCAGCAGTTACCCCATGGGTAGCCGGCGCGGGGAGCTGTTTTTT.

The chain is built from TRBV5-5 and TRBJ1-6; TRBD1 agrees at 8 bases. This CDR3 has 15 residues. V lost 0 bases and J lost 9; bases outside the gene matches: 5. Per germline, CDR1 SGHKS and CDR2 YYEKEE (reference sequence). The CDR3 DNA follows: TGTGCCAGCAGCTTGGGGCGACAGGGGACTTCACCCCTCCACTTT. It codes for CASSLGRQGTSPLHF.

The chain recombines TRBV6-5 with TRBJ1-2; D gene ambiguous. The germline V gene has CDR1 MNHEY and CDR2 SVGAGI. The CDR3 spans 14 residues. V shed 0 bases and J shed 4 bases, with 9 bases lying between them. CDR3 nucleotide sequence: TGTGCCAGCAGTTACTCGGACTCAGTCTATGGCTACACCTTC. As protein: CASSYSDSVYGYTF.

This chain uses TRBV3-1 (or the pseudogene TRBV3-2) with TRBJ1-4, with 8 positions matching TRBD1. The CDR3 totals 16 residues. Germline CDR1 is LGHDT and CDR2 is YNNKEL (reference sequence). With 2 bases clipped from V and 5 bases from J, the junction kept 7 bases outside the gene matches. CDR3: CASSQPKTGDNEKLFF. Written as DNA, the CDR3 is TGTGCCAGCAGCCAACCCAAGACAGGGGACAATGAAAAACTGTTTTTT.

The chain joins TRBV19 to TRBJ1-3, with 8 bases fitting TRBD1. CDR1 is LNHDA, CDR2 SQIVND, per germline (reference sequence). Losses at the gene ends were 3 bases for V and 0 bases for J; bases not matched to a gene: 7. This CDR3 contains 17 residues. CDR3 amino acids: CASSMGRGPSSGNTIYF. CDR3 sequence (DNA): TGTGCCAGTAGTATGGGCAGGGGGCCTTCCTCTGGAAACACCATATATTTT. The full variable domain, rest sourced from reference TRBV19 and TRBJ1-3, is DGGITQSPKYLFRKEGQNVTLSCEQNLNHDAMYWYRQDPGQGLRLIYYSQIVNDFQKGDIAEGYSVSREKKESFPLTVTSAQKNPTAFYLCASSMGRGPSSGNTIYFGEGSWLTVV.

The chain is built from TRBV5-5 and TRBJ1-2; D call uncertain. The CDR3 has 12 residues. The germline V and J ends were trimmed by 2 bases and 7 bases, with 9 bases remaining between them. Germline V gene lookup returns CDR1 SGHKS and CDR2 YYEKEE (reference sequence). This CDR3 is CASSFAGPGYTF. The DNA for the CDR3 is TGTGCCAGCAGCTTTGCGGGCCCTGGCTACACCTTC.

This rearrangement joins TRBV14 to TRBJ1-2; D is possibly TRBD1 (5 bases). The V end was cut by 0 bases, the J end by 3 bases, with 11 bases between. There are 15 residues in the CDR3. CDR1 and CDR2 from the germline V gene are SGHDN and FVKESK. CDR3 nucleotides: TGTGCCAGCAGCCAAGAAGTTTGGGGGGACTATGGCTACACCTTC. Translated: CASSQEVWGDYGYTF.

The chain is built from TRBV2 and TRBJ1-5; D unresolved. From germline, CDR1 is SNHLY and CDR2 FYNNEI. Trimming removed 1 base from V and 5 bases from J, with 6 bases in between. CDR3 length: 13 residues. This CDR3 is CASSEGRYQPQHF. CDR3 nucleotides: TGTGCCAGCAGTGAAGGCAGATATCAGCCCCAGCATTTT.